A selection of T cell receptor beta chains follows, all from one sample in a study of identical twins. A single record per CDR3 protein comes from TCRdb applying MiXCR to the 5' RACE reads. The repertoire holds under 450,000 distinct CDR3 sequences, with 18% as singletons. Sequencing was carried out using naive T cells sorted from blood. These receptors were obtained from a man between 45 and 60 years old in good health. The CDR3 runs from the conserved cysteine through the conserved F or W. D genes are given only for firm matches. The listing skips clone size in some rows; elsewhere it reads once, few, many or a size class.

J: TRBJ2-1; size: NA; D: NA; V: TRBV6-4; DNA: TGTGCCAGCAGACCGGGACCCACAAGGCATGAGCAGTTCTTC; CDR3: CASRPGPTRHEQFF
J: TRBJ1-1; size: many; D: TRBD1; V: TRBV20-1; DNA: TGCAGTGCTAGAGATCCGAGGGGGCGAACTGAAGCTTTCTTT; CDR3: CSARDPRGRTEAFF
J: TRBJ1-1; size: NA; D: NA; V: TRBV20-1; DNA: TGCAGTGCCCAGACCCATCAGATGAACACTGAAGCTTTCTTT; CDR3: CSAQTHQMNTEAFF
J: TRBJ2-1; size: many; D: NA; V: TRBV5-1; DNA: TGCGCCAGCAGCTTGATAAGCTCCTACAATGAGCAGTTCTTC; CDR3: CASSLISSYNEQFF
J: TRBJ2-7; size: many; D: NA; V: TRBV7-2; DNA: TGTGCCAGCAGCTTAGAACGGCGGTACGAGCAGTACTTC; CDR3: CASSLERRYEQYF
J: TRBJ1-1; size: NA; D: TRBD1; V: TRBV4-2; DNA: TGTGCCAGCAGCCAAGGGACAGGGGGGGGTGAAGCTTTCTTT; CDR3: CASSQGTGGGEAFF
J: TRBJ2-5; size: many; D: TRBD1; V: TRBV18; DNA: TGTGCCAGCTCACCCGTCCCGGGACAGGGCAAAGAGACCCAGTACTTC; CDR3: CASSPVPGQGKETQYF
J: TRBJ2-2; size: many; D: NA; V: TRBV29-1; DNA: TGCAGCGTTGAAGCCGAATTCGCCGGGGAGCTGTTTTTT; CDR3: CSVEAEFAGELFF
J: TRBJ2-1; size: many; D: NA; V: TRBV2; DNA: TGTGCCAGCAAAGTCCATGAGCAGTTCTTC; CDR3: CASKVHEQFF
J: TRBJ1-5; size: once; D: NA; V: TRBV6-2/TRBV6-3; DNA: TGTGCCAGCAGTATGGACAGCGGCCCCAATCAGCCCCAGCATTTT; CDR3: CASSMDSGPNQPQHF
J: TRBJ2-7; size: few; D: NA; V: TRBV4-3; DNA: TGCGCCAGCAGCCAAGATCGGGCAATAGGGTACGAGCAGTACTTC; CDR3: CASSQDRAIGYEQYF
J: TRBJ2-7; size: few; D: TRBD2; V: TRBV28; DNA: TGTGCCAGCAGTTTATTAGGCGGGAGGGGCTCCTACGAGCAGTACTTC; CDR3: CASSLLGGRGSYEQYF
J: TRBJ2-4; size: many; D: NA; V: TRBV4-3; DNA: TGCGCCAGCAGCCAAGATGGGACAGCGGGAGTTGCCAAAAACATTCAGTACTTC; CDR3: CASSQDGTAGVAKNIQYF
J: TRBJ2-7; size: NA; D: NA; V: TRBV4-3; DNA: TGCGCCAGCAGCCAAGATGTTGCGGGCCTCTCCTACGAGCAGTACTTC; CDR3: CASSQDVAGLSYEQYF
J: TRBJ2-7; size: many; D: NA; V: TRBV12-3/TRBV12-4; DNA: TGTGCCAGCAGCCGGTGGGACCGGTCCTACGAGCAGTACTTC; CDR3: CASSRWDRSYEQYF
J: TRBJ1-6; size: many; D: NA; V: TRBV25-1; DNA: TGTGCCAGCAGTGAATGGTCAGGGGCCTTTGCAGATTCACCCCTCCACTTT; CDR3: CASSEWSGAFADSPLHF
J: TRBJ2-1; size: few; D: TRBD1; V: TRBV12-3/TRBV12-4; DNA: TGTGCCAGCAGTCAGGGGGTGACGAATGAGCAGTTCTTC; CDR3: CASSQGVTNEQFF
J: TRBJ2-4; size: NA; D: TRBD1; V: TRBV5-6; DNA: TGTGCCAGCAGCTTGGGACAGGGGGTAGCCAAAAACATTCAGTACTTC; CDR3: CASSLGQGVAKNIQYF
J: TRBJ2-7; size: few; D: NA; V: TRBV6-5; DNA: TGTGCCACCTCGGACAGATTCTTGAAGCAGTACTTC; CDR3: CATSDRFLKQYF
J: TRBJ2-7; size: NA; D: NA; V: TRBV24-1; DNA: TGTGCCACCAGTGACCCCATGGGCGAGCAGTACTTC; CDR3: CATSDPMGEQYF
J: TRBJ1-1; size: NA; D: NA; V: TRBV27; DNA: TGTGCCAGCAGTCCCGGGACATGGCCATACGCTGAAGCTTTCTTT; CDR3: CASSPGTWPYAEAFF
J: TRBJ2-7; size: many; D: NA; V: TRBV27; DNA: TGTGCCAGCAGTTTAACAGGGAGCGAGCAGTACTTC; CDR3: CASSLTGSEQYF
J: TRBJ1-3; size: many; D: NA; V: TRBV10-3; DNA: TGTGCCATCTCTCCTACCTCTGGAAACACCATATATTTT; CDR3: CAISPTSGNTIYF
J: TRBJ1-3; size: NA; D: NA; V: TRBV7-2; DNA: TGTGCCAGCAGCGAAGGAGGGGGGCTCGGAAACACCATATATTTT; CDR3: CASSEGGGLGNTIYF
J: TRBJ2-1; size: many; D: NA; V: TRBV6-5; DNA: TGTGCCAGCACATCTCTAGGTCATGAGCAGTTCTTC; CDR3: CASTSLGHEQFF
J: TRBJ2-5; size: few; D: TRBD2; V: TRBV9; DNA: TGTGCCAGCAGCGTAGAGCGGGAGATCCAAGAGACCCAGTACTTC; CDR3: CASSVEREIQETQYF
J: TRBJ2-1; size: NA; D: NA; V: TRBV25-1; DNA: TGTGCCAGCAGTCCGGCGGGGCACTCCTACAATGAGCAGTTCTTC; CDR3: CASSPAGHSYNEQFF
J: TRBJ1-2; size: few; D: TRBD1; V: TRBV5-5; DNA: TGTGCCAGCAGCTTACGATGGGACAGCTATGGCTACACCTTC; CDR3: CASSLRWDSYGYTF
J: TRBJ1-5; size: NA; D: TRBD1; V: TRBV12-3/TRBV12-4; DNA: TGTGCCAGCAGTTTAAGGACAGGGGGGCAGCCCCAGCATTTT; CDR3: CASSLRTGGQPQHF